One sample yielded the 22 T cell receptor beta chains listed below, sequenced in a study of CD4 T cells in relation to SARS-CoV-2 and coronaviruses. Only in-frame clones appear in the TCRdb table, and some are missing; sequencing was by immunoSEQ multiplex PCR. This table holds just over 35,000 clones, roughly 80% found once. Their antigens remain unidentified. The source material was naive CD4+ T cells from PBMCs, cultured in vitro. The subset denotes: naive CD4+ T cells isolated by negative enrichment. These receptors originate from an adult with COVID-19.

The CDR3 spells CASSMLPQGRGGTEAFF. CDR3 bases: TGTGCCAGTAGTATGTTGCCACAGGGGCGCGGTGGCACTGAAGCTTTCTTT. The V and J genes are TRBV19 and TRBJ1-1; 7 bases agree with TRBD1. The J segment lost 4 bases and the V segment lost 3 bases, leaving 14 bases of the junction unmatched. The CDR3 has 17 amino acids. CDR1 LNHDA and CDR2 SQIVND come from the germline V gene (reference sequence). The entire variable domain, with the rest obtained from reference TRBV19 and TRBJ1-1, is as follows: DGGITQSPKYLFRKEGQNVTLSCEQNLNHDAMYWYRQDPGQGLRLIYYSQIVNDFQKGDIAEGYSVSREKKESFPLTVTSAQKNPTAFYLCASSMLPQGRGGTEAFFGQGTRLTVV.

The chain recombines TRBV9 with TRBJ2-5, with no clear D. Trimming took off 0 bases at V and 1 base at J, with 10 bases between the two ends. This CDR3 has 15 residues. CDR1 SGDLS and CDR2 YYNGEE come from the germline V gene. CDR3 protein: CASSVDIRLQETQYF. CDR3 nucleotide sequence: TGTGCCAGCAGCGTAGACATCAGACTCCAAGAGACCCAGTACTTC. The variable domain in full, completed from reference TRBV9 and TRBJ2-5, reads DSGVTQTPKHLITATGQRVTLRCSPRSGDLSVYWYQQSLDQGLQFLIQYYNGEERAKGNILERFSAQQFPDLHSELNLSSLELGDSALYFCASSVDIRLQETQYFGPGTRLLVL.

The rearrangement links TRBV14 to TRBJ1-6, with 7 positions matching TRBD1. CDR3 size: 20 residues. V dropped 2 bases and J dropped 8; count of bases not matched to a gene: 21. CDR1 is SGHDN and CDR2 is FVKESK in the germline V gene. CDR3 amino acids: CASSQIITTGQTRLYSPLHF. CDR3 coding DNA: TGTGCCAGCAGCCAAATCATCACCACGGGACAGACTAGATTATATTCACCCCTCCACTTT. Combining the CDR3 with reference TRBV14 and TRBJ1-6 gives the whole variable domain EAGVTQFPSHSVIEKGQTVTLRCDPISGHDNLYWYRRVMGKEIKFLLHFVKESKQDESGMPNNRFLAERTGGTYSTLKVQPAELEDSGVYFCASSQIITTGQTRLYSPLHFGNGTRLTVT.

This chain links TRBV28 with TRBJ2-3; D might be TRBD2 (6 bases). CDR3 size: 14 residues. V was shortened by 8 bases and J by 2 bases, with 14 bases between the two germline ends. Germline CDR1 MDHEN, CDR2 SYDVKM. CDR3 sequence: CASLGTVNTDTQYF. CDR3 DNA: TGTGCCAGCTTAGGGACTGTCAACACAGATACGCAGTATTTT.

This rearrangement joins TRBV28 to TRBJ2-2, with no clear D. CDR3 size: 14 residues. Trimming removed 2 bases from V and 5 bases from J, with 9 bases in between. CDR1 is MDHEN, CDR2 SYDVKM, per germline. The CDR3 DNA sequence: TGTGCCAGCAGTTTAAGATGGCGTACCGGGGAGCTGTTTTTT. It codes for CASSLRWRTGELFF.

This chain's CDR3 is CASSFGLYVYEQYF. CDR3 nucleotides: TGTGCCAGCAGTTTTGGCCTATACGTCTACGAGCAGTACTTC. The chain carries TRBV28 and TRBJ2-7, with D hard to call. The CDR3 runs 14 residues. Germline CDR1 is MDHEN and CDR2 is SYDVKM. Trimming cost V 3 bases and J 3 bases, with 12 bases left between them.

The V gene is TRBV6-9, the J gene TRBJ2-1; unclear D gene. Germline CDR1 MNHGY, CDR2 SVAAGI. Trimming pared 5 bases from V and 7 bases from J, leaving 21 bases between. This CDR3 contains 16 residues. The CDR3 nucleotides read TGTGCCAGCAGTCCCGTTCGCAGTCTAAAAGAAAATGAGCAGTTCTTC. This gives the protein CASSPVRSLKENEQFF.

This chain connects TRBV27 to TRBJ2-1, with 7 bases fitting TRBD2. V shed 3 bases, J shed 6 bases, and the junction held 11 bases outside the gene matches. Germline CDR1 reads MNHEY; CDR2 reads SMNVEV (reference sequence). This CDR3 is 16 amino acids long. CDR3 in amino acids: CASSFYPAGTLNEQFF. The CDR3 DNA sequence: TGTGCCAGCAGTTTTTACCCAGCGGGAACCCTCAATGAGCAGTTCTTC.

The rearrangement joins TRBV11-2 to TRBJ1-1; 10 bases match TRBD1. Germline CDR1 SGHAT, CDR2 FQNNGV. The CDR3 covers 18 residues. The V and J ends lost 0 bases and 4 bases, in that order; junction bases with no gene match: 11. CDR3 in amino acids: CASSLDSVTGGMGTEAFF. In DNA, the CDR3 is TGTGCCAGCAGCTTAGATTCCGTGACAGGGGGCATGGGCACTGAAGCTTTCTTT.

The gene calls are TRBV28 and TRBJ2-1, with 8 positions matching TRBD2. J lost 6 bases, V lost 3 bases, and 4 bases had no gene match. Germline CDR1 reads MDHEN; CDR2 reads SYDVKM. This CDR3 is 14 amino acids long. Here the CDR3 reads CASSLSSGLNEQFF. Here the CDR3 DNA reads TGTGCCAGCAGTTTGTCTAGCGGGCTCAATGAGCAGTTCTTC.

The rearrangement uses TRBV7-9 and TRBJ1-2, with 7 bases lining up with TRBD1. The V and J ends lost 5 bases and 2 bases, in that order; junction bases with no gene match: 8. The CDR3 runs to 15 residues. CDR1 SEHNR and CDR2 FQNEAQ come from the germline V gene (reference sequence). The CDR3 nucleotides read TGTGCCAGCAGCCCCACCGGGACAGAGAACTATGGCTACACCTTC. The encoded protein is CASSPTGTENYGYTF.

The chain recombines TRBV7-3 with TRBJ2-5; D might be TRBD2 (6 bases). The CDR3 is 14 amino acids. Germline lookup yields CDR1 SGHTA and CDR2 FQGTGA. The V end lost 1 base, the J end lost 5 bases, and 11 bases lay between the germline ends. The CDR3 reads CASSLRSGRETQYF. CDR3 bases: TGTGCCAGCAGCTTAAGATCAGGGAGGGAGACCCAGTACTTC.

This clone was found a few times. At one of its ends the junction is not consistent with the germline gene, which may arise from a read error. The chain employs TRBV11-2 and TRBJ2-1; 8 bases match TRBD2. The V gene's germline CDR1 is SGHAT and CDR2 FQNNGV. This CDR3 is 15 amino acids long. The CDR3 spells CASSLAGNRLNEQFF. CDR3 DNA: TGTGCCAGCAGTTTAGCGGGAAACAGACTCAATGAGCAGTTCTTC.

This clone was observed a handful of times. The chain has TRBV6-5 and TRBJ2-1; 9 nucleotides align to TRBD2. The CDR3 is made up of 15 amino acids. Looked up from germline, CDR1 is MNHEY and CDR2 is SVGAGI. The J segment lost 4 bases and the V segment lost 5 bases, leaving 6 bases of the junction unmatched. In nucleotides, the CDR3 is TGTGCCAGCAGTAATAGCGGGAGAGGGTACAATGAGCAGTTCTTC. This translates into CASSNSGRGYNEQFF.

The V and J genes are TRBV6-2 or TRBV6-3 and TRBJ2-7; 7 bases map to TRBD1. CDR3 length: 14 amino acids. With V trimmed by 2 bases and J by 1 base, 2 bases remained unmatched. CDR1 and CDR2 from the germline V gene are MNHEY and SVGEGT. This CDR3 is CASSYGDSSYEQYF. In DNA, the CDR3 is TGTGCCAGCAGTTACGGGGACAGTTCCTACGAGCAGTACTTC.

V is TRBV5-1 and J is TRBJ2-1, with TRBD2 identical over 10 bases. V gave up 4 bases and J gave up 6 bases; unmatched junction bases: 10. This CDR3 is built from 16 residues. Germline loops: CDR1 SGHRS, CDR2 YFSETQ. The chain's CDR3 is CASSLASSGRFNEQFF. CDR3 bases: TGCGCCAGCAGCCTCGCTAGTAGCGGGAGGTTCAATGAGCAGTTCTTC.

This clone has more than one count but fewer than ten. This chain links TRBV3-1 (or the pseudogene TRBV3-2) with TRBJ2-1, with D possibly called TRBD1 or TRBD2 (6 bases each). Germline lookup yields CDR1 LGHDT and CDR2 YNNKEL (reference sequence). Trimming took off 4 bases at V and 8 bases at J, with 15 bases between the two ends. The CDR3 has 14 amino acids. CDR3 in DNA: TGTGCCAGCAGCCGACGGGGGCTTAAGGATGAGCAGTTCTTC. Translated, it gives CASSRRGLKDEQFF.

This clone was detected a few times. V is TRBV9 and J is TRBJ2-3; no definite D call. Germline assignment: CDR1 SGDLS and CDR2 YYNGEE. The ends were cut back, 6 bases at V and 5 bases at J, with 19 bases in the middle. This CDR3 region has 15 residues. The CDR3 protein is CASTDDSGSVDTQYF. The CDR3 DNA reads TGTGCCAGCACCGATGATAGTGGTTCCGTAGATACGCAGTATTTT.

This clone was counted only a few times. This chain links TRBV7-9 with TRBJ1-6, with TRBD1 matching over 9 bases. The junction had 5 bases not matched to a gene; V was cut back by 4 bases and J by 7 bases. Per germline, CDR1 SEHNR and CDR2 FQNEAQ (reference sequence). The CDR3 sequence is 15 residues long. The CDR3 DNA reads TGTGCCAGCAGCTCAGGACAGGGGAAAAATTCACCCCTCCACTTT. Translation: CASSSGQGKNSPLHF.

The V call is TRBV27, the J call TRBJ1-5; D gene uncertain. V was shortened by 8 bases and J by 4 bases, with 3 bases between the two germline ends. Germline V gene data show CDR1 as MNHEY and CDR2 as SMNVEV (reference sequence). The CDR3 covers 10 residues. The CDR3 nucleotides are TGTGCCAGCTTGAATCAGCCCCAGCATTTT. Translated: CASLNQPQHF.

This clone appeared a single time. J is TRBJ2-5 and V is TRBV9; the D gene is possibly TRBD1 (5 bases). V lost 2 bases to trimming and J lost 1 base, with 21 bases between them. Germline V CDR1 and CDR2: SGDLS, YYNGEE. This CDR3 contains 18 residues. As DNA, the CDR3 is TGTGCCAGCAGCGTCAGTCCCAGTTCGCGGCAGGGCCAAGAGACCCAGTACTTC. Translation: CASSVSPSSRQGQETQYF.

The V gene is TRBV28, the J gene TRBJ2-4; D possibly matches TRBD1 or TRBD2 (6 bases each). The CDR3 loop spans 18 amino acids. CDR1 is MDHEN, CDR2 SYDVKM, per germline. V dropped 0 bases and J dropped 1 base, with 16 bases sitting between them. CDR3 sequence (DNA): TGTGCCAGCAGTTTATGGGGGGGCGGGACGGAGGCCAAAAACATTCAGTACTTC. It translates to CASSLWGGGTEAKNIQYF. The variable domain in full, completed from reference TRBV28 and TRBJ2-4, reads DVKVTQSSRYLVKRTGEKVFLECVQDMDHENMFWYRQDPGLGLRLIYFSYDVKMKEKGDIPEGYSVSREKKERFSLILESASTNQTSMYLCASSLWGGGTEAKNIQYFGAGTRLSVL.